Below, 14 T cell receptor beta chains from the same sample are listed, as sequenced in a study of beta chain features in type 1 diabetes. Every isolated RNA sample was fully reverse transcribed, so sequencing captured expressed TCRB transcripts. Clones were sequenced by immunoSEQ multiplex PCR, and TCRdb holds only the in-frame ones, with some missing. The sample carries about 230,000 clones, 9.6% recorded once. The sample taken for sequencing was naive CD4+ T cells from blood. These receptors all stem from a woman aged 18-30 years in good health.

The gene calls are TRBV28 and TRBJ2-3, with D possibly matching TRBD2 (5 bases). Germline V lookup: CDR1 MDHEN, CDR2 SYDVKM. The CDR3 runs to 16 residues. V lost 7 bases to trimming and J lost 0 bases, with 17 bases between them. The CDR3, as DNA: TGTGCCAGCACCCCGGTAGAGGGTCCTAGCACAGATACGCAGTATTTT. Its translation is CASTPVEGPSTDTQYF. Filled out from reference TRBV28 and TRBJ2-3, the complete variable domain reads DVKVTQSSRYLVKRTGEKVFLECVQDMDHENMFWYRQDPGLGLRLIYFSYDVKMKEKGDIPEGYSVSREKKERFSLILESASTNQTSMYLCASTPVEGPSTDTQYFGPGTRLTVL.

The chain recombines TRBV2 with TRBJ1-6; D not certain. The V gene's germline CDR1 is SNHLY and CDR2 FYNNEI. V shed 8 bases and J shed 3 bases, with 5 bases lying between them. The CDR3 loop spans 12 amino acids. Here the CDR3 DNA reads TGTGCCAGCGGGCGCTATAATTCACCCCTCCACTTT. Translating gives CASGRYNSPLHF.

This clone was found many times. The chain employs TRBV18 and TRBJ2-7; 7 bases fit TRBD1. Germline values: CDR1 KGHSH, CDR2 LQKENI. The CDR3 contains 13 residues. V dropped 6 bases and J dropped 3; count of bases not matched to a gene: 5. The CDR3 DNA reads TGTGCCAGCTCCCGCGACAGGGACTACGAGCAGTACTTC. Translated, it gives CASSRDRDYEQYF. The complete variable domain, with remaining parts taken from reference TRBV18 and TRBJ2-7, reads NAGVMQNPRHLVRRRGQEARLRCSPMKGHSHVYWYRQLPEEGLKFMVYLQKENIIDESGMPKERFSAEFPKEGPSILRIQQVVRGDSAAYFCASSRDRDYEQYFGPGTRLTVT.

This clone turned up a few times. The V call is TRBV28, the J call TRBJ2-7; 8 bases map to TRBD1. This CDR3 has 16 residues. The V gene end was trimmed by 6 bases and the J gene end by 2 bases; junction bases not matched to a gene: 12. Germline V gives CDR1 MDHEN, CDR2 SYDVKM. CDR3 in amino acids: CASSNYRDRHTYEQYF. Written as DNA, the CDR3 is TGTGCCAGCAGCAACTACCGGGACAGGCACACCTACGAGCAGTACTTC.

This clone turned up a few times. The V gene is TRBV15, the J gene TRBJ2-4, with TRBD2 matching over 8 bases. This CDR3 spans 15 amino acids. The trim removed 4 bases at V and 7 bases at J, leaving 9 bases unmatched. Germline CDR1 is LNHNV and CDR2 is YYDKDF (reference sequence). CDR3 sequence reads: CATSMLAGRMNIQYF. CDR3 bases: TGTGCCACCAGCATGTTAGCGGGACGGATGAACATTCAGTACTTC.

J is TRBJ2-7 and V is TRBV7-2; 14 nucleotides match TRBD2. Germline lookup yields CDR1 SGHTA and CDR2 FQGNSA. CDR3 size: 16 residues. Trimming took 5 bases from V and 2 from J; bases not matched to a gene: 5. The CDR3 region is CASSRKGLAGAYEQYF. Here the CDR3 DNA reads TGTGCCAGCAGCCGAAAGGGACTAGCGGGAGCCTACGAGCAGTACTTC. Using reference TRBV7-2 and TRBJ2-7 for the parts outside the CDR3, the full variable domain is GAGVSQSPSNKVTEKGKDVELRCDPISGHTALYWYRQSLGQGLEFLIYFQGNSAPDKSGLPSDRFSAERTGGSVSTLTIQRTQQEDSAVYLCASSRKGLAGAYEQYFGPGTRLTVT.

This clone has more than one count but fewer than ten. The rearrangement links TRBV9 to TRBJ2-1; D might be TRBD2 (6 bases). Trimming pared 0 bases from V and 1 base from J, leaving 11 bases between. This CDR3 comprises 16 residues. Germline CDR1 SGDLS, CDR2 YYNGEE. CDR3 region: CASSVEGSGSYNEQFF. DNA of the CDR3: TGTGCCAGCAGCGTAGAGGGTAGCGGTTCCTACAATGAGCAGTTCTTC.

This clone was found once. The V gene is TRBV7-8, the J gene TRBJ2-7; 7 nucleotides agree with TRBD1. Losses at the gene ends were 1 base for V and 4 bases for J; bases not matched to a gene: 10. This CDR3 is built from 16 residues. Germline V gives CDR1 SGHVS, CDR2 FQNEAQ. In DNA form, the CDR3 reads TGTGCCAGCAGCTTAGGTATGGACAGGAGATTTTACGAGCAGTACTTC. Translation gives CASSLGMDRRFYEQYF.

CDR3 protein: CASSWGENTEAFF. In nucleotides, the CDR3 is TGTGCCAGCAGCTGGGGAGAGAACACTGAAGCTTTCTTT. This rearrangement joins TRBV7-6 to TRBJ1-1; D gene ambiguous. This CDR3 contains 13 residues. From germline, CDR1 is SGHVS and CDR2 FNYEAQ. The V end was cut by 4 bases, the J end by 1 base, with 7 bases between.

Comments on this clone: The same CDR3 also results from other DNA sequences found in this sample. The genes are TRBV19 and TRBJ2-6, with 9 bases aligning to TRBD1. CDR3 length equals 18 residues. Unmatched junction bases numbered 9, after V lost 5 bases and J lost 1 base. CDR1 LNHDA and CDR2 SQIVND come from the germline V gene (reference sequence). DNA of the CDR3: TGTGCCAGTAGTCCTCACAGGGGGCGCAGGTCTGGGGCCAACGTCCTGACTTTC. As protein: CASSPHRGRRSGANVLTF.

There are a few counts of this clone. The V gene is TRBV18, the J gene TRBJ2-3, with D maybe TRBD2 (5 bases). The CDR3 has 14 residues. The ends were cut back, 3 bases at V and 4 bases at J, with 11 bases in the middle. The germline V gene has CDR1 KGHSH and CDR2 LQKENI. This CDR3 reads CASSPTDGADTQYF. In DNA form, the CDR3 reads TGTGCCAGCTCACCTACGGACGGGGCAGATACGCAGTATTTT.

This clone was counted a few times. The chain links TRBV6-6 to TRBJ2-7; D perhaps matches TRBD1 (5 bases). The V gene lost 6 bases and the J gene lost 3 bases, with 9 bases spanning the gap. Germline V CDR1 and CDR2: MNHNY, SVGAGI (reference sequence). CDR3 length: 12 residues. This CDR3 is CASRAGIYEQYF. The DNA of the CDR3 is TGTGCCAGCAGAGCAGGGATCTACGAGCAGTACTTC.

CDR3 protein: CASSLVGGQNEKLFF. CDR3 sequence (DNA): TGTGCCAGCAGTCTCGTCGGGGGGCAAAACGAAAAACTGTTTTTT. This chain connects TRBV6-5 to TRBJ1-4; the D gene is possibly TRBD1 (6 bases). Trimming shortened V by 5 bases and J by 8 bases, and 18 bases separated the two germline ends. Germline V lookup: CDR1 MNHEY, CDR2 SVGAGI. The CDR3 has 15 amino acids.

The CDR3 DNA reads as TGCGCCAGCAGTGAGCGGGAGGGCTACGAGCAGTACTTC. Protein product: CASSEREGYEQYF. The chain recombines TRBV10-2 with TRBJ2-7; TRBD2 matches 8 bases. From germline, CDR1 is WSHSY and CDR2 SAAADI. This CDR3 is 13 amino acids long. V lost 2 bases and J lost 3; bases outside the gene matches: 0.